This note documents a single T cell receptor (beta chain) sequence. The data stem from a study of OX40 agonist ivuxolimab in advanced cancers. CDR1 is GTSNPN and CDR2 is SVGIG in the germline V gene (reference sequence). The CDR3 loop spans 14 amino acids. Trimming took 1 base from V and 4 from J, leaving 13 bases between them. The method was immunoSEQ multiplex PCR; TCRdb's version includes in-frame clones alone and lacks a portion of them. The sample contains 70,000 to 95,000 clones, roughly 94% of which appear only once. This receptor was identified in an adult with an advanced solid tumor such as melanoma, head and neck, liver or kidney cancer. V usage is TRBV30 and J usage is TRBJ2-5; D uncertain. The sample here was CD4+ or CD8+ T cells sorted from blood, taken in a trial of the OX40 agonist ivuxolimab. CDR3 DNA: TGTGCCTGGAGTGGTCAGATAGTTGGAGAGACCCAGTACTTC. This codes for CAWSGQIVGETQYF.